This TCR beta chain was retrieved from a study of blood T cell repertoires in COVID-19. Study summary: The United States, Italy and Spain provided the acute and convalescent COVID-19 samples. T cells, B-cell-depleted T cells, or PBMCs provided the cDNA or gDNA that served as material.

This clone was recorded once. In the original analysis: How many nucleated cells were present was estimated from reference gene primer amplification. Clones were read by immunoSEQ multiplex PCR, and TCRdb kept only the in-frame ones, dropping some. The V and J calls and clone size come from that table; D and trimming were worked out from the DNA. The sample lists 200,000 to 300,000 clones, around nine tenths occurring once. Germline V gives CDR1 MNHEY, CDR2 SMNVEV (reference sequence). The V gene lost 6 bases and the J gene lost 4 bases, with 21 bases spanning the gap. The CDR3 contains 16 residues. The gene calls are TRBV27 and TRBJ1-2, with a possible D match to TRBD1 (6 bases). Sample: peripheral blood. The TCR comes from a man aged 30 to 39 with active or convalescent COVID-19. The CDR3 nucleotides are TGTGCCAGCAGCGCATCGGAAGCGGCAGGGGCCTATGGCTACACCTTC. As protein: CASSASEAAGAYGYTF.